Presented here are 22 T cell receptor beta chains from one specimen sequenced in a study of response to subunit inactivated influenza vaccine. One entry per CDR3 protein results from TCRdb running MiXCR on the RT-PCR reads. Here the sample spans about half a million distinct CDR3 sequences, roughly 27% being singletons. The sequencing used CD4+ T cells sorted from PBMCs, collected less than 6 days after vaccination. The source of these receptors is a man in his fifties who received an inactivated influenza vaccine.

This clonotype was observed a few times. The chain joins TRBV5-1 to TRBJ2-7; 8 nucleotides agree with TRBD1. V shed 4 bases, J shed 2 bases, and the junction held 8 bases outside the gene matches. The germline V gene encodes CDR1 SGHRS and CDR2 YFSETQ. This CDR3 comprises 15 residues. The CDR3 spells CASSLLDRGTYEQYF. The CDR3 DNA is TGCGCCAGCAGCCTCCTAGACAGGGGTACCTACGAGCAGTACTTC.

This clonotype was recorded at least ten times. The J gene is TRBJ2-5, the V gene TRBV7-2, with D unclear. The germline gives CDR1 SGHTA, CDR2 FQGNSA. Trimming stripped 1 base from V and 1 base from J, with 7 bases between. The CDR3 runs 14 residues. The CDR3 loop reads CASSLGGLQETQYF. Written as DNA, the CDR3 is TGTGCCAGCAGCTTAGGAGGTCTCCAAGAGACCCAGTACTTC.

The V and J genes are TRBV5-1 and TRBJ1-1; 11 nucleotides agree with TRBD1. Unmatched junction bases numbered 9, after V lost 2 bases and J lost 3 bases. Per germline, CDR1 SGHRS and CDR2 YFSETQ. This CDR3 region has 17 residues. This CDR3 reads CASSFGQGARTDTEAFF. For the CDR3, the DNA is TGCGCCAGCAGCTTCGGACAGGGGGCGCGAACGGACACTGAAGCTTTCTTT. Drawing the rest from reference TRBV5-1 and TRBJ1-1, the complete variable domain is KAGVTQTPRYLIKTRGQQVTLSCSPISGHRSVSWYQQTPGQGLQFLFEYFSETQRNKGNFPGRFSGRQFSNSRSEMNVSTLELGDSALYLCASSFGQGARTDTEAFFGQGTRLTVV.

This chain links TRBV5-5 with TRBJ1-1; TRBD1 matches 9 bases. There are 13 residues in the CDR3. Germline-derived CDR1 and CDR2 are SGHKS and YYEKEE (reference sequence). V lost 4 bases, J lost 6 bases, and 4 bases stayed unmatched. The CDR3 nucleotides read TGTGCCAGCAGCAGCGGGGACAGGGCTGAAGCTTTCTTT. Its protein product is CASSSGDRAEAFF.

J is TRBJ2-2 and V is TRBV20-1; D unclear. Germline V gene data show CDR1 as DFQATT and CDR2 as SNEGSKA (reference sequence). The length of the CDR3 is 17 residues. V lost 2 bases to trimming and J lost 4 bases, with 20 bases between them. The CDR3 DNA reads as TGCAGTGCTAGACCCCCAAAGGATACATCAGTCACCGGGGAGCTGTTTTTT. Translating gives CSARPPKDTSVTGELFF.

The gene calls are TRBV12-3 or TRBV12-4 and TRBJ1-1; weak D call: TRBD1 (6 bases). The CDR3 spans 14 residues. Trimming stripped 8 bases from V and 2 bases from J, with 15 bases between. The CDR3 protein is CASLRGASNTEAFF. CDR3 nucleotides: TGTGCCAGCCTCCGGGGGGCATCAAACACTGAAGCTTTCTTT.

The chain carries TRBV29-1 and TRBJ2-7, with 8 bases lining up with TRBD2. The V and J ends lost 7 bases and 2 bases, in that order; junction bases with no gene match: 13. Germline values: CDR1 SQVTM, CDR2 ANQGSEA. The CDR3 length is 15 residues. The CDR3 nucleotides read TGCAGCGCAACCGCGCCGGGGGGGAGAACCTACGAGCAGTACTTC. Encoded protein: CSATAPGGRTYEQYF.

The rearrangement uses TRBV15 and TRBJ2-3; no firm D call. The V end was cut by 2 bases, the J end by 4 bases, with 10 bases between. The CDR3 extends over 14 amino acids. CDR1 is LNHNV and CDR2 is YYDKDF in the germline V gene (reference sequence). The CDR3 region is CATSRRKTADTQYF. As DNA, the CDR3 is TGTGCCACCAGCAGAAGAAAGACCGCAGATACGCAGTATTTT.

Here the CDR3 reads CASSARDRLYEQYF. CDR3 DNA: TGTGCCAGCAGCGCCCGGGACAGACTTTACGAGCAGTACTTC. This sequence joins TRBV5-4 and TRBJ2-7; 7 bases map to TRBD1. Germline trimming cut 4 bases from V and 4 bases from J; bases unmatched to any gene: 8. Per the germline V gene, CDR1 is SGHNT and CDR2 is YYREEE (reference sequence). CDR3 size: 14 residues.

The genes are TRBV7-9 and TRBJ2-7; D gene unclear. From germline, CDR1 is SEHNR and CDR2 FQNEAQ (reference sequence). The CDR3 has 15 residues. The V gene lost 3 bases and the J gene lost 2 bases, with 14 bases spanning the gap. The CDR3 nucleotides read TGTGCCAGCAGCTTTAATTCTGCAGGAGCCTACGAGCAGTACTTC. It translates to CASSFNSAGAYEQYF.

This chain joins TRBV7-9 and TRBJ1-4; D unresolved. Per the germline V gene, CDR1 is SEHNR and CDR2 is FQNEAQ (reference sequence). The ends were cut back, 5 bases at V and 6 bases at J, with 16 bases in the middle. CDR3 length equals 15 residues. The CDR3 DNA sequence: TGTGCCAGCAGCCCTATCAAGGAAGGTTATGAAAAACTGTTTTTT. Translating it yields CASSPIKEGYEKLFF. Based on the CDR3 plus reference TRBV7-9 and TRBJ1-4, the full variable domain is DTGVSQNPRHKITKRGQNVTFRCDPISEHNRLYWYRQTLGQGPEFLTYFQNEAQLEKSRLLSDRFSAERPKGSFSTLEIQRTEQGDSAMYLCASSPIKEGYEKLFFGSGTQLSVL.

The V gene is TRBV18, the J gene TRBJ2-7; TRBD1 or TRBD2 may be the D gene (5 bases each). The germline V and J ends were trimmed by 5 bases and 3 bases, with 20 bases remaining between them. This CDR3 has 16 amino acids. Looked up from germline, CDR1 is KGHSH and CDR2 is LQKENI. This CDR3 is CASSALTGSEGYEQYF. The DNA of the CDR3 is TGTGCCAGCTCAGCACTAACAGGTAGCGAAGGCTACGAGCAGTACTTC.

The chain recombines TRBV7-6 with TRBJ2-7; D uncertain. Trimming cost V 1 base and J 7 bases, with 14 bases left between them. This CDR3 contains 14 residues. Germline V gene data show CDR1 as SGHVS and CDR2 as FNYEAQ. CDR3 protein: CASSLEVASWEQYF. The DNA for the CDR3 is TGTGCCAGCAGCTTAGAGGTAGCTTCGTGGGAGCAGTACTTC.

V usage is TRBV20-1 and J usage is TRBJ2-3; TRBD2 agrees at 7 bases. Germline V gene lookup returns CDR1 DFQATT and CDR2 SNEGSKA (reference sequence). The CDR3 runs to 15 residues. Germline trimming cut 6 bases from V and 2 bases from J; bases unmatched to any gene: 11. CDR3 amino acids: CSAPTGTTHTDTQYF. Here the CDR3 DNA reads TGCAGTGCGCCCACCGGGACTACTCACACAGATACGCAGTATTTT.

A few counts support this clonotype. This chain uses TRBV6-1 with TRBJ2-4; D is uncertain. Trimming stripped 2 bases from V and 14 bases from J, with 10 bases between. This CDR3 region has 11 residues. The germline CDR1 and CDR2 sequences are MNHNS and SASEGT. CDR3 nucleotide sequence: TGTGCCAGCAGTGAAACGGATTCGGAGTACTTC. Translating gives CASSETDSEYF.

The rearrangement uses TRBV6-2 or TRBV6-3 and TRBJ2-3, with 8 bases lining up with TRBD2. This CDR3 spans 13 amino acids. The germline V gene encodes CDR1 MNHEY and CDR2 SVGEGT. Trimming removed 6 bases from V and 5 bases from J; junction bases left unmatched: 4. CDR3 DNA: TGTGCCAGCAGACCGGGAGGGGGAGATACGCAGTATTTT. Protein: CASRPGGGDTQYF.

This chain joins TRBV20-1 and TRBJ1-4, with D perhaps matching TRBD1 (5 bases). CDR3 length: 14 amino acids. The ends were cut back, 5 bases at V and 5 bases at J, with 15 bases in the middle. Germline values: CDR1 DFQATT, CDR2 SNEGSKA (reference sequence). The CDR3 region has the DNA TGCAGTGCTCGGGGACGGGAGCGGAATGAAAAACTGTTTTTT. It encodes CSARGRERNEKLFF.

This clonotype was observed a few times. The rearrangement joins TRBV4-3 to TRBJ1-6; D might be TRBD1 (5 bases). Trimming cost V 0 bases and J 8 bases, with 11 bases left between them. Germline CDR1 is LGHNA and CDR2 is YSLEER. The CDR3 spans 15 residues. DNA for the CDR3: TGCGCCAGCAGCCAAGACAGGGTTCCCTATTCACCCCTCCACTTT. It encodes CASSQDRVPYSPLHF.

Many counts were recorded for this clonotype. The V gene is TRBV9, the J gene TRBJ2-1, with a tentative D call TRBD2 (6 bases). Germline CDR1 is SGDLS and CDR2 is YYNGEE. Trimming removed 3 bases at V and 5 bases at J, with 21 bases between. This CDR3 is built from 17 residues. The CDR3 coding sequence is TGTGCCAGCAGCGCGGGACTCGGGACCCTAACGGACAATGAGCAGTTCTTC. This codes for CASSAGLGTLTDNEQFF. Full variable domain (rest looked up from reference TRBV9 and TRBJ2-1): DSGVTQTPKHLITATGQRVTLRCSPRSGDLSVYWYQQSLDQGLQFLIQYYNGEERAKGNILERFSAQQFPDLHSELNLSSLELGDSALYFCASSAGLGTLTDNEQFFGPGTRLTVL.

The CDR3 nucleotides read TGTGCCAGCGGTTGGCTGAGATCCGCCTTTTACAATGAGCAGTTCTTC. As protein: CASGWLRSAFYNEQFF. The V and J genes are TRBV27 and TRBJ2-1; no clear D gene. CDR3 length equals 16 residues. V dropped 8 bases and J dropped 4 bases, with 21 bases sitting between them. Germline V gives CDR1 MNHEY, CDR2 SMNVEV (reference sequence).

CDR3 nucleotides: TGCAGTGCTAGAGATCGACCCCAGGGGACAGATACGCAGTATTTT. This gives the protein CSARDRPQGTDTQYF. This chain connects TRBV20-1 to TRBJ2-3; the D gene is possibly TRBD1 (6 bases). Germline V lookup: CDR1 DFQATT, CDR2 SNEGSKA (reference sequence). V lost 0 bases and J 3 bases, leaving 13 bases between the germline ends. The CDR3 totals 15 residues.

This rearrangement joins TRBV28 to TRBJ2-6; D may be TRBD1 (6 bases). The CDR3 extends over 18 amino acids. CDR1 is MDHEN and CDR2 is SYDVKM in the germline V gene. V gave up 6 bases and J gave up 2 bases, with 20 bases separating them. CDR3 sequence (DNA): TGTGCCAGCAGCCTAGCAGGGGTGGGGGCCCCTGGGGCCAACGTCCTGACTTTC. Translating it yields CASSLAGVGAPGANVLTF.